This T cell receptor (beta chain) was identified in a study of blood T cell repertoires in COVID-19. Sequenced by immunoSEQ multiplex PCR; TCRdb stores in-frame clones only, minus some. In the table there are about 200,000 clones, around 83% of which are singletons. The V end lost 3 bases, the J end lost 0 bases, and 12 bases lay between the germline ends. CDR1 is MGHRA and CDR2 is YSYEKL in the germline V gene. This CDR3 is built from 16 residues. The Seattle patients, enrolled during active infection, were followed longitudinally. The sequence came from a woman aged 80 or over with COVID-19, enrolled during active disease. Material for sequencing was peripheral blood. The chain couples TRBV4-1 to TRBJ2-1; D is perhaps TRBD2 (5 bases). CDR3: CASSQGQGLSYNEQFF. In nucleotides, the CDR3 is TGCGCCAGCAGCCAGGGCCAAGGACTCTCCTACAATGAGCAGTTCTTC.